Included here is one TCR beta chain sequence, with context. Described treatment: over 15 received Ad26.COV2.S at low or high dose, single or two shots; about 5 received placebo; per-sample allocation not given. Samples analyzed were those drawn on day 63 after the first vaccine or placebo injection. This record belongs to a study of Ad26.COV2.S vaccination and SARS-CoV-2 variants. Only in-frame clones appear in the TCRdb table, and some are missing; sequencing was by immunoSEQ multiplex PCR. The sample includes about 350,000 clones, approximately 90% seen only once; the top ten take 6.4%. CDR1 and CDR2 (germline): KGHSH, LQKENI. This CDR3 comprises 14 residues. The germline V and J ends were trimmed by 2 bases and 6 bases, with 13 bases remaining between them.

The chain uses TRBV18 and TRBJ1-2, with D possibly being TRBD1 (6 bases). The input for sequencing was peripheral blood, taken in a trial of Ad26.COV2.S vaccine versus placebo. This TCR was sampled from a person aged 18 to 59 who received the Ad26.COV2.S COVID-19 vaccine or a placebo. The CDR3 spells CASSPEQGRHGYTF. For the CDR3, the DNA is TGTGCCAGCTCACCAGAACAGGGTAGGCATGGCTACACCTTC. Combining the CDR3 with reference TRBV18 and TRBJ1-2 gives the whole variable domain NAGVMQNPRHLVRRRGQEARLRCSPMKGHSHVYWYRQLPEEGLKFMVYLQKENIIDESGMPKERFSAEFPKEGPSILRIQQVVRGDSAAYFCASSPEQGRHGYTFGSGTRLTVV.